This T cell receptor (beta chain) appears in the sequencing data of a study of cytomegalovirus exposure and HLA in healthy donors. Whole-study results and caveats: Sequence variants that were highly shared formed a cluster that was likely a sequencing artifact.

In the case of this clone: Its antigen remains unknown.

Germline V CDR1 and CDR2: PRHDT, FYEKMQ (reference sequence). Trimming removed 4 bases from V and 10 bases from J, with 8 bases in between. The CDR3 length is 12 residues. The PCR had 60 Vbeta and 13 Jbeta primers. Assay: immunoSEQ multiplex PCR; the TCRdb copy retains only in-frame clones and omits some. Among 100,000 to 150,000 clones listed, 83% were seen once. The receptor's source is a man aged 18 to 35 in good health and CMV-seropositive. J is TRBJ1-6 and V is TRBV13; D gene ambiguous. The sequenced sample was PBMCs. The CDR3, as DNA: TGTGCCAGCAGCTCCCAGACATCACCCCTCCACTTT. This encodes CASSSQTSPLHF.